This TCR beta chain was documented in a study of blood T cell repertoires in COVID-19. Germline CDR1 and CDR2: MDHEN and SYDVKM. The CDR3 extends over 16 amino acids. J was trimmed by 4 bases and V by 6 bases; bases with no gene match: 9. Of note for this clone: Other DNA sequences in this sample translate to the same CDR3.

Participants' own reports of clinical history determined their cohort assignment. Profiling relied on immunoSEQ multiplex PCR, and the TCRdb table lists in-frame clones only, not all of them. Of over 350,000 clones detected, approximately 90% appear once; the ten largest clones hold over 1.5%. The clonotype was recovered from a woman aged 18-35 years with acute COVID-19. The J gene is TRBJ2-5, the V gene TRBV28, with TRBD1 identical over 12 bases. What was sequenced was PBMCs or T cells enriched from blood (not recorded which). CDR3 amino acids: CASSPPGQGARETQYF. The CDR3 DNA reads as TGTGCCAGCAGCCCCCCGGGACAGGGGGCGAGAGAGACCCAGTACTTC. The variable domain in full, completed from reference TRBV28 and TRBJ2-5, reads DVKVTQSSRYLVKRTGEKVFLECVQDMDHENMFWYRQDPGLGLRLIYFSYDVKMKEKGDIPEGYSVSREKKERFSLILESASTNQTSMYLCASSPPGQGARETQYFGPGTRLLVL.